This T cell receptor (beta chain) is drawn from a study of early T cells in non-severe SARS-CoV-2 infection. Study-level background: Sequencing of bulk RNA from unsorted whole blood was done, without chain pairing.

This clonotype was recorded at least ten times. TCRdb re-derived calls from the 5' RACE reads in MiXCR, one entry per CDR3 protein. The sample has approximately 47,000 distinct CDR3 sequences, 6.2% seen once; the top ten hold around 6.9%. This CDR3 region has 16 residues. V was clipped by 3 bases and J by 4 bases, with 16 bases between them. Germline-derived CDR1 and CDR2 are MNHEY and SMNVEV (reference sequence). The starting material was whole blood, obtained at baseline. The chain combines TRBV27 with TRBJ1-5; D call uncertain. The TCR originated in an adult who was a healthcare worker with PCR-confirmed SARS-CoV-2 infection or an uninfected control (not recorded which). CDR3 loop: CASSLQGGAVNQPQHF. DNA for the CDR3: TGTGCCAGCAGTTTGCAAGGCGGTGCCGTGAATCAGCCCCAGCATTTT.